These 13 T cell receptor beta chains share one sample of origin, sequenced in a study of blood T cell repertoires in COVID-19. Profiled with immunoSEQ multiplex PCR; TCRdb holds only in-frame clones, not every one. The sample lists approximately 220,000 clones; 88% were seen once. Sequencing was performed on peripheral blood. These receptors were collected from a man aged 35 to 55 with acute or convalescent COVID-19.

This clone was counted once. In the same sample, other DNA sequences code for this CDR3. The CDR3 coding sequence is TGTGCCAGCAGCTTAGACAGCATGAACACTGAAGCTTTCTTT. Translated: CASSLDSMNTEAFF. The chain joins TRBV5-4 to TRBJ1-1; D might be TRBD1 (5 bases). The V and J ends lost 2 bases and 0 bases respectively, with 8 bases between them. The CDR3 is 14 amino acids. Germline CDR1 is SGHNT and CDR2 is YYREEE (reference sequence).

This rearrangement joins TRBV19 to TRBJ1-5; 9 bases map to TRBD1. V gave up 4 bases and J gave up 5 bases; unmatched junction bases: 9. Germline lookup yields CDR1 LNHDA and CDR2 SQIVND (reference sequence). This CDR3 region has 16 residues. The CDR3 region has the DNA TGTGCCAGTAGTACCTCACAGGGGGCCCCCCATCAGCCCCAGCATTTT. It encodes CASSTSQGAPHQPQHF.

This clone appeared many times. The rearrangement joins TRBV2 to TRBJ2-7; D ambiguous. CDR3 length equals 12 residues. The V gene's germline CDR1 is SNHLY and CDR2 FYNNEI. V gave up 10 bases and J gave up 3 bases, with 13 bases separating them. The CDR3 nucleotides are TGTGCCACCGGGTGGCGGAACTACGAGCAGTACTTC. Protein sequence: CATGWRNYEQYF.

Of note for this clone: Other DNA sequences in this specimen translate into the identical CDR3. This chain's CDR3 is CASSPSTDTQYF. Here the CDR3 DNA reads TGTGCCAGCAGTCCGAGCACAGATACGCAGTATTTT. The V call is TRBV27, the J call TRBJ2-3; D is ambiguous. This CDR3 has 12 amino acids. The germline V gene encodes CDR1 MNHEY and CDR2 SMNVEV (reference sequence). Trimming left V 5 bases short and J 0 bases short, with 3 bases between.

The rearrangement joins TRBV10-3 to TRBJ2-7; 7 bases match TRBD1. J was trimmed by 6 bases and V by 6 bases; bases with no gene match: 11. The CDR3 sequence is 14 residues long. Germline CDR1 reads ENHRY; CDR2 reads SYGVKD. CDR3: CAIRGVEQGLEQYF. The CDR3 DNA follows: TGTGCCATCAGGGGAGTCGAACAGGGGCTCGAGCAGTACTTC.

The chain has TRBV6-5 and TRBJ2-1, with TRBD2 matching 8 bases. J gave up 9 bases and V 0 bases, and 4 bases lay outside the gene matches. CDR3 size: 14 residues. CDR1 is MNHEY, CDR2 SVGAGI, per germline. DNA for the CDR3: TGTGCCAGCAGTTACTCAGCGGGAGAAGCTGAGCAGTTCTTC. Residues: CASSYSAGEAEQFF.

This rearrangement joins TRBV15 to TRBJ1-1, with D tentatively TRBD1 (5 bases). This CDR3 is 14 amino acids long. Germline-derived CDR1 and CDR2 are LNHNV and YYDKDF (reference sequence). V lost 4 bases to trimming and J lost 2 bases, with 11 bases between them. The CDR3 DNA follows: TGTGCCACCAGCATCCCGACAGAAAACACTGAAGCTTTCTTT. Translating gives CATSIPTENTEAFF. Variable domain in full (rest from reference TRBV15 and TRBJ1-1): DAMVIQNPRYQVTQFGKPVTLSCSQTLNHNVMYWYQQKSSQAPKLLFHYYDKDFNNEADTPDNFQSRRPNTSFCFLDIRSPGLGDTAMYLCATSIPTENTEAFFGQGTRLTVV.

The chain links TRBV27 to TRBJ2-2; possible D gene TRBD2, 6 bases. Germline V CDR1 and CDR2: MNHEY, SMNVEV (reference sequence). V was cut by 2 bases and J by 5 bases, with 9 bases left in between. This CDR3 is 14 amino acids long. CDR3 sequence (DNA): TGTGCCAGCAGTTTAATAAGCGGGACCGGGGAGCTGTTTTTT. This gives the protein CASSLISGTGELFF.

The chain recombines TRBV5-1 with TRBJ2-6; 12 nucleotides agree with TRBD2. This CDR3 is built from 20 residues. Trimming cost V 6 bases and J 3 bases; bases outside gene matches: 16. Germline assignment: CDR1 SGHRS and CDR2 YFSETQ. The CDR3 sequence is CASTPRVASGGAGGANVLTF. The DNA for the CDR3 is TGCGCCAGCACCCCCAGGGTGGCTAGCGGGGGGGCAGGTGGGGCCAACGTCCTGACTTTC.

This chain uses TRBV6-5 with TRBJ2-7, with 8 bases matching TRBD2. Germline assignment: CDR1 MNHEY and CDR2 SVGAGI. The CDR3 spans 13 residues. The chain's CDR3 is CASAMASGYEQYF. As DNA, the CDR3 is TGTGCTTCAGCAATGGCTAGCGGGTACGAGCAGTACTTC.

The CDR3 protein is CASSHRGWGNEQFF. As DNA, the CDR3 is TGTGCCAGCAGTCACAGGGGTTGGGGGAATGAGCAGTTCTTC. The gene calls are TRBV27 and TRBJ2-1; TRBD1 matches 7 bases. The CDR3 runs to 14 residues. V dropped 5 bases and J dropped 7; count of bases not matched to a gene: 8. Germline V CDR1 and CDR2: MNHEY, SMNVEV (reference sequence).

The chain joins TRBV24-1 to TRBJ2-1; D perhaps matches TRBD2 (5 bases). Per the germline V gene, CDR1 is KGHDR and CDR2 is SFDVKD. This CDR3 is 14 amino acids long. V dropped 5 bases and J dropped 8 bases, with 15 bases sitting between them. The CDR3 coding sequence is TGTGCCACCAGTGCCGACTACAGCTGGCATGAGCAGTTCTTC. Translating it yields CATSADYSWHEQFF.

This chain uses TRBV19 with TRBJ1-5; 9 nucleotides match TRBD1. Germline V gene sequence: CDR1 LNHDA, CDR2 SQIVND (reference sequence). The CDR3 totals 15 residues. Trimming cost V 6 bases and J 4 bases; bases outside gene matches: 7. The CDR3 loop reads CASSQDRGLNQPQHF. In DNA form, the CDR3 reads TGTGCCAGTAGCCAGGACAGGGGTCTGAATCAGCCCCAGCATTTT.